These T cell receptor beta chains were read from a single sample in a study of cytomegalovirus exposure and HLA in healthy donors. The protocol was immunoSEQ multiplex PCR, while the TCRdb copy is restricted to in-frame clones and leaves out a portion. The sample comprises tens of thousands of clones, around 94% of which are singletons, and roughly 2% rests with the top ten. The sample comprised PBMCs. Receptor source: a woman younger than 30 in good health and CMV-seronegative. The conserved cysteine and the conserved F or W are not part of the CDR3 here.

J gene: TRBJ1-1; V gene: TRBV18; CDR3 protein: ASSPPFRTEAF
J gene: TRBJ2-7; V gene: TRBV11-2; CDR3 protein: ASSAGLDPYEQY
J gene: TRBJ2-2; V gene: TRBV5-1; CDR3 protein: ASSLAGAVGTGELF
J gene: TRBJ1-1; V gene: TRBV7-2; CDR3 protein: ASSWAGGYPEAF
J gene: TRBJ2-5; V gene: TRBV29-1; CDR3 protein: SVELSDRGHETQY
J gene: TRBJ1-5; V gene: TRBV2; CDR3 protein: ASSADSANQLINQPQH
J gene: TRBJ1-2; V gene: TRBV28; CDR3 protein: ASRMVRVGQGNYGYT
J gene: TRBJ2-7; V gene: TRBV6-1; CDR3 protein: ASSAREEAYEQY
J gene: TRBJ2-7; V gene: TRBV2; CDR3 protein: ASTDSSGPYEQY
J gene: TRBJ1-1; V gene: TRBV7-6; CDR3 protein: ASSYREGVYNTEAF
J gene: TRBJ2-7; V gene: TRBV19; CDR3 protein: ASSIERAGGSYEQY
J gene: TRBJ1-2; V gene: TRBV29-1; CDR3 protein: SASGTTHGYT
J gene: TRBJ2-7; V gene: TRBV6-9; CDR3 protein: ASSSSRACYEQY
J gene: TRBJ1-2; V gene: TRBV28; CDR3 protein: ASSLQGAANYGYT
J gene: TRBJ2-1; V gene: TRBV27; CDR3 protein: ASSPRLAGGPYNEQF
J gene: TRBJ1-5; V gene: TRBV2; CDR3 protein: ASSGVRTVQPQH
J gene: TRBJ1-2; V gene: TRBV6-5; CDR3 protein: ASSYTGTGHGYT
J gene: TRBJ2-7; V gene: TRBV27; CDR3 protein: ASSYGSTGLYEQY
J gene: TRBJ1-5; V gene: TRBV6-5; CDR3 protein: ASSRDRVQPQH
J gene: TRBJ2-1; V gene: TRBV7-8; CDR3 protein: ASSGTGGFRSYNEQF
J gene: TRBJ2-5; V gene: TRBV6-6; CDR3 protein: ASSLPPSDSETQY
J gene: TRBJ2-5; V gene: TRBV5-1; CDR3 protein: ASSSQGAWETQY
J gene: TRBJ2-2; V gene: TRBV10-3; CDR3 protein: AISGGDTTSGLGELF
J gene: TRBJ2-4; V gene: TRBV27; CDR3 protein: ASSLTSGGEDIQY
J gene: TRBJ1-1; V gene: TRBV23-1; CDR3 protein: ASSPPEDRGFVAYTEAF
J gene: TRBJ2-7; V gene: TRBV6-5; CDR3 protein: ASASGTGGDEQY
J gene: TRBJ2-3; V gene: TRBV14; CDR3 protein: ASSHLKTGGPTDTQY
J gene: TRBJ2-7; V gene: TRBV27; CDR3 protein: ASSKGQGYEQY